A single sample gave rise to the 24 T cell receptor beta chains below, sequenced in a study of CD8 T cells in Susac syndrome. An input of roughly 0.5 to 1 ug of RNA was subjected to reverse transcription using random hexamers. From the immunoSEQ multiplex PCR reads, TCRdb called clonotypes with MiXCR, one entry per CDR3 protein. The sample records about 80,000 distinct CDR3 sequences, approximately 94% being singletons. The sequenced material came from CD8+ T cells from PBMCs. The receptors originated from a human donor in good health.

The genes are TRBV28 and TRBJ1-2; unclear D gene. The CDR3 totals 16 residues. V lost 1 base and J 5 bases, leaving 17 bases between the germline ends. In germline, CDR1 is MDHEN, CDR2 SYDVKM. The CDR3 here is CASSLSPQSLSYGYTF. The CDR3 DNA sequence: TGTGCCAGCAGTTTATCGCCCCAAAGCCTTAGTTATGGCTACACCTTC.

V gene TRBV27 combines with J gene TRBJ1-5, with TRBD1 matching over 9 bases. From germline, CDR1 is MNHEY and CDR2 SMNVEV (reference sequence). V lost 10 bases to trimming and J lost 4 bases; unmatched junction nucleotides: 8. This CDR3 contains 14 residues. The CDR3 reads CATGGTGSNQPQHF. The CDR3 bases are TGTGCCACCGGAGGGACAGGGTCAAATCAGCCCCAGCATTTT.

This rearrangement joins TRBV6-5 to TRBJ1-1; a weak D match, TRBD1 (5 bases). CDR3 length equals 14 residues. Germline V gives CDR1 MNHEY, CDR2 SVGAGI. Trimming cost V 4 bases and J 4 bases, with 13 bases left between them. The CDR3 loop is CASSLGVESTEAFF. CDR3 DNA sequence: TGTGCCAGCAGTTTGGGGGTGGAGAGCACTGAAGCTTTCTTT.

The chain uses TRBV7-9 and TRBJ2-7, with D possibly being TRBD1 (5 bases). CDR1 and CDR2 (germline): SEHNR, FQNEAQ (reference sequence). The CDR3 runs 14 residues. V lost 6 bases and J 2 bases, leaving 14 bases between the germline ends. The CDR3: CASRLDRSTYEQYF. The DNA for the CDR3 is TGTGCCAGCAGACTTGACAGATCTACCTACGAGCAGTACTTC.

This chain connects TRBV25-1 to TRBJ2-1; D unresolved. The CDR3 is 11 residues long. CDR1 and CDR2 from the germline V gene are MGHDK and SYGVNS. Deletions cut 1 base from V and 13 bases from J, with 8 bases between. The CDR3 nucleotides read TGTGCCAGCAGTGAATTCAGCAGCCAGTTCTTC. This gives the protein CASSEFSSQFF.

The count of this clonotype is one. This chain uses TRBV9 with TRBJ2-6; 7 bases map to TRBD1. There are 15 residues in the CDR3. The ends lost 6 bases at V and 0 bases at J; junction bases unmatched: 3. Germline values: CDR1 SGDLS, CDR2 YYNGEE. DNA of the CDR3: TGTGCCAGCAAGGGGGCTCTCTCTGGGGCCAACGTCCTGACTTTC. It encodes CASKGALSGANVLTF.

This chain joins TRBV5-4 and TRBJ2-1; D possibly corresponds to TRBD1 (5 bases). Trimming took off 1 base at V and 8 bases at J, with 10 bases between the two ends. Looked up from germline, CDR1 is SGHNT and CDR2 is YYREEE (reference sequence). The CDR3 has 13 residues. The CDR3 region is CASSLYSRDEQFF. CDR3 sequence (DNA): TGTGCCAGCAGCTTGTACAGCAGGGATGAGCAGTTCTTC.

The chain combines TRBV28 with TRBJ2-5; D call uncertain. V gave up 2 bases and J gave up 0 bases, with 10 bases separating them. Germline V CDR1 and CDR2: MDHEN, SYDVKM. The CDR3 is 15 residues long. The CDR3 sequence is CASSLRAEDQETQYF. The CDR3 DNA reads TGTGCCAGCAGTTTACGGGCGGAAGACCAAGAGACCCAGTACTTC.

The rearrangement uses TRBV9 and TRBJ2-3; D assignment may be TRBD1 or TRBD2 (5 bases each). V was shortened by 3 bases and J by 2 bases, with 19 bases between the two germline ends. The CDR3 has 17 residues. Germline CDR1 and CDR2: SGDLS and YYNGEE. CDR3 sequence reads: CASSASGTSLPTDTQYF. CDR3 in DNA: TGTGCCAGCAGCGCCTCAGGGACGAGCCTTCCCACAGATACGCAGTATTTT.

The chain carries TRBV3-1 and TRBJ2-7; D gene uncertain. V dropped 4 bases and J dropped 2 bases, with 9 bases sitting between them. The germline V gene encodes CDR1 LGHDT and CDR2 YNNKEL (reference sequence). The CDR3 extends over 13 amino acids. The CDR3 here is CASSLAETYEQYF. In nucleotides, the CDR3 is TGTGCCAGCAGCCTCGCAGAGACCTACGAGCAGTACTTC.

The rearrangement joins TRBV15 to TRBJ2-3; D gene uncertain. The V gene lost 0 bases and the J gene lost 0 bases, with 10 bases spanning the gap. Germline assignment: CDR1 LNHNV and CDR2 YYDKDF (reference sequence). CDR3 size: 16 residues. CDR3 loop: CATSRENSLSTDTQYF. CDR3 DNA: TGTGCCACCAGCAGAGAGAATAGCCTTAGCACAGATACGCAGTATTTT. Variable domain in full (rest from reference TRBV15 and TRBJ2-3): DAMVIQNPRYQVTQFGKPVTLSCSQTLNHNVMYWYQQKSSQAPKLLFHYYDKDFNNEADTPDNFQSRRPNTSFCFLDIRSPGLGDTAMYLCATSRENSLSTDTQYFGPGTRLTVL.

The rearrangement links TRBV3-1 to TRBJ2-7; 7 nucleotides align to TRBD1. The CDR3 extends over 15 amino acids. V shed 4 bases, J shed 0 bases, and the junction held 6 bases outside the gene matches. Germline CDR1 reads LGHDT; CDR2 reads YNNKEL (reference sequence). CDR3 coding DNA: TGTGCCAGCAGCCGCGTGGACAGGAGCTCCTACGAGCAGTACTTC. Its protein is CASSRVDRSSYEQYF.

The chain employs TRBV7-8 and TRBJ1-5; D unresolved. The CDR3 is 13 amino acids. V lost 4 bases, J lost 5 bases, and 9 bases lay in between. Germline assignment: CDR1 SGHVS and CDR2 FQNEAQ. The CDR3 region has the DNA TGTGCCAGCAGCTCCAGCCGAGATCAGCCCCAGCATTTT. Encoded protein: CASSSSRDQPQHF.

The V gene is TRBV11-2, the J gene TRBJ1-1; D is unresolved. Between the trimmed V and J ends, which lost 8 bases and 11 bases, there was a span of 21 bases. The germline CDR1 and CDR2 sequences are SGHAT and FQNNGV. This CDR3 contains 13 residues. CDR3 sequence reads: CASAINLSQAAFF. Here the CDR3 DNA reads TGTGCCAGCGCAATCAACCTCTCCCAAGCGGCTTTCTTT.

This rearrangement joins TRBV5-6 to TRBJ2-3, with D unclear. Deletions cut 4 bases from V and 10 bases from J, with 16 bases between. Germline V gene data show CDR1 as SGHDT and CDR2 as YYEEEE. There are 13 residues in the CDR3. The CDR3 nucleotides read TGTGCCAGCAGCCCGCGCGGCTGGAACCCGCAGTATTTT. Protein: CASSPRGWNPQYF.

V is TRBV4-1 and J is TRBJ2-1, with D tentatively TRBD1 (6 bases). V gave up 0 bases and J gave up 8 bases, with 8 bases separating them. The CDR3 totals 13 residues. Germline CDR1 reads MGHRA; CDR2 reads YSYEKL. The CDR3 protein is CASSQDPGDEQFF. The CDR3 DNA sequence: TGCGCCAGCAGCCAAGATCCAGGGGATGAGCAGTTCTTC.

The chain is built from TRBV7-6 and TRBJ2-1; TRBD2 matches at 9 bases. The CDR3 extends over 15 amino acids. The V segment lost 5 bases and the J segment 2 bases; nucleotides outside the gene matches: 4. Germline assignment: CDR1 SGHVS and CDR2 FNYEAQ. CDR3 bases: TGTGCCAGCAGCACCAGCGGGAGGACCTACAATGAGCAGTTCTTC. Translating gives CASSTSGRTYNEQFF.

This clonotype showed up just once. This rearrangement joins TRBV27 to TRBJ1-4; D is perhaps TRBD1 (6 bases). Germline CDR1 MNHEY, CDR2 SMNVEV (reference sequence). CDR3 length: 13 residues. The V end lost 6 bases, the J end lost 10 bases, and 15 bases lay between the germline ends. This CDR3 is CASSMDSGGKLFF. DNA for the CDR3: TGTGCCAGCAGCATGGACAGCGGAGGAAAACTGTTTTTT.

The chain carries TRBV12-3 or TRBV12-4 and TRBJ1-5; D call uncertain. There are 19 residues in the CDR3. V was trimmed by 1 base and J by 5 bases, leaving 24 bases between them. This chain's CDR3 is CASSLGPILLGAGYQPQHF. Written as DNA, the CDR3 is TGTGCCAGCAGTTTAGGGCCTATCTTGCTGGGTGCGGGATATCAGCCCCAGCATTTT.

CDR3 sequence: CSVTSGGRSTDTQYF. The DNA of the CDR3 is TGCAGCGTTACTAGCGGGGGGCGTAGCACAGATACGCAGTATTTT. The chain couples TRBV29-1 to TRBJ2-3; 12 bases are shared with TRBD2. The CDR3 length is 15 residues. Germline V gene sequence: CDR1 SQVTM, CDR2 ANQGSEA. Trimming removed 5 bases from V and 0 bases from J; junction bases left unmatched: 3.

V gene TRBV28 combines with J gene TRBJ2-1, with 9 bases lining up with TRBD2. The CDR3 covers 16 residues. V lost 5 bases to trimming and J lost 4 bases; unmatched junction nucleotides: 9. Germline V gene data show CDR1 as MDHEN and CDR2 as SYDVKM. The CDR3 DNA is TGTGCCAGCAGTCTTACGTTGGCGGGAGGGTACAATGAGCAGTTCTTC. Encoded protein: CASSLTLAGGYNEQFF.

The rearrangement uses TRBV9 and TRBJ2-7; the match to TRBD2 covers 11 bases. V was pared by 7 bases and J by 1 base, with 4 bases of the junction left unmatched. In germline, CDR1 is SGDLS, CDR2 YYNGEE. The CDR3 length is 14 residues. Here the CDR3 reads CASGGLADSYEQYF. CDR3 DNA sequence: TGTGCCAGCGGGGGACTAGCGGATTCCTACGAGCAGTACTTC.

This chain connects TRBV4-3 to TRBJ2-3; 7 nucleotides align to TRBD1. The CDR3 covers 15 residues. The ends lost 0 bases at V and 2 bases at J; junction bases unmatched: 2. CDR1 LGHNA and CDR2 YSLEER come from the germline V gene. The CDR3 spells CASSQDGTATDTQYF. The CDR3 bases are TGCGCCAGCAGCCAAGACGGGACAGCCACAGATACGCAGTATTTT.

CDR3 DNA: TGTGCCATCCAGCCTGGGTTGGCCAAGCAACCCGACTATGGCTACACCTTC. Protein sequence: CAIQPGLAKQPDYGYTF. This sequence joins TRBV7-9 and TRBJ1-2; D unclear. The CDR3 is made up of 17 amino acids. CDR1 is SEHNR and CDR2 is FQNEAQ in the germline V gene (reference sequence). V dropped 10 bases and J dropped 3 bases, with 27 bases sitting between them. Full variable domain (rest looked up from reference TRBV7-9 and TRBJ1-2): DTGVSQNPRHKITKRGQNVTFRCDPISEHNRLYWYRQTLGQGPEFLTYFQNEAQLEKSRLLSDRFSAERPKGSFSTLEIQRTEQGDSAMYLCAIQPGLAKQPDYGYTFGSGTRLTVV.